This TCR beta chain was observed in a study of cytomegalovirus exposure and HLA in healthy donors. A remark on this clone: The antigen is unknown.

The junction had 10 bases not matched to a gene; V was cut back by 0 bases and J by 0 bases. Germline V gene data show CDR1 as SGDLS and CDR2 as YYNGEE. CDR3 length: 19 amino acids. Sampled while nominally healthy, donors likely had unrecorded immune exposures. PCR used 60 Vbeta primers and 13 Jbeta primers. Data came from immunoSEQ multiplex PCR; TCRdb stores just in-frame clones and leaves some out. The sample has approximately 180,000 clones; roughly 70% are singletons. Study-level results: Later on, an analysis found that several of the most significant clusters appeared to be linked to common viral pathogens, which included parvovirus B19. In a later analysis, at a false discovery rate of 0.05, under 20,000 TCR beta sequences matched HLA alleles. Trimming of TCR beta V- and J-genes showed a link, identified in a later analysis, to a missense DCLRE1C variant.

Sequencing was performed on PBMCs. This sequence joins TRBV9 and TRBJ2-1, with TRBD2 identical over 9 bases. This receptor was identified in a male donor in good health and CMV-seronegative. Here the CDR3 reads CASSVESSGGPRSYNEQFF. DNA for the CDR3: TGTGCCAGCAGCGTAGAGAGTAGCGGGGGCCCACGCTCCTACAATGAGCAGTTCTTC.